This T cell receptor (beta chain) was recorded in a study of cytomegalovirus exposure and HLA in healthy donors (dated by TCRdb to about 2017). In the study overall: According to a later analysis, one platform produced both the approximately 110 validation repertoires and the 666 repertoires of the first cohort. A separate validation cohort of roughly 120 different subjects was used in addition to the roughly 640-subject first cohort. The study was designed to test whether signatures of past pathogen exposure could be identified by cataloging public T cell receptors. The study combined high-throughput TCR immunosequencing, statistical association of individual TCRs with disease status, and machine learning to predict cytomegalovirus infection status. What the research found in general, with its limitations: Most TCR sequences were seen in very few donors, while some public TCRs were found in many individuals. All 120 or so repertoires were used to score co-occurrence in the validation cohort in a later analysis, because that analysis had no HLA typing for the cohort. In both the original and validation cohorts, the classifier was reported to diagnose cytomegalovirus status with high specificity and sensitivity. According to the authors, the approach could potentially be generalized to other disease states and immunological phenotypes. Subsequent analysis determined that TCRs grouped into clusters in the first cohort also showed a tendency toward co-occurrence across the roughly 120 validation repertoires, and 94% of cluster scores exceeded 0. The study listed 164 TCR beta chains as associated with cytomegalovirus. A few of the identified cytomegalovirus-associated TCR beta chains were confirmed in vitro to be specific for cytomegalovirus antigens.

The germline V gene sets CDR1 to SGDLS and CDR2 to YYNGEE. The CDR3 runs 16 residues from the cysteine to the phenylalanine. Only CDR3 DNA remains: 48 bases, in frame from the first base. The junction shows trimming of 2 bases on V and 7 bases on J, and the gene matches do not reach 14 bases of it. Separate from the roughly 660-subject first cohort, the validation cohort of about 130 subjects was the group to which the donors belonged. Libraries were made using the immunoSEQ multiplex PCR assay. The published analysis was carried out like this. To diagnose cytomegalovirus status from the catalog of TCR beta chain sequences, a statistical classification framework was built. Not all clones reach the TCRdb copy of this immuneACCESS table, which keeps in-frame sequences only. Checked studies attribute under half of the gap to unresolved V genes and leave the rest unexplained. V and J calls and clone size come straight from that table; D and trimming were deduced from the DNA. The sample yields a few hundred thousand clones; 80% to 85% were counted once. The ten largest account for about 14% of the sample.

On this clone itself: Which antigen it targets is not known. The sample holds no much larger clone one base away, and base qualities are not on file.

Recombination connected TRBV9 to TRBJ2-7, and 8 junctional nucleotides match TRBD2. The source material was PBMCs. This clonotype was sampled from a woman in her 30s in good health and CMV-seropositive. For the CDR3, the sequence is CASSVGRSQRESEQYF. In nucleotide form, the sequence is TGTGCCAGCAGCGTGGGCAGGAGCCAGCGGGAGAGTGAGCAGTACTTC.